This T cell receptor (beta chain) was found in a study of shared clonotypes between healthy human individuals (dated by TCRdb to the early 2020s). Regarding the research as a whole: The cohort comprised a couple of women and three men aged 18 to 49 years. For each donor, CD4 naive and CD4 memory were each given three plates, CD8 naive was given two plates, and CD8 memory was given one plate. The study deeply sequenced blood TCR repertoires of about five healthy adults to estimate repertoire size and the extent of clonotype sharing between individuals. To increase sequencing depth and limit assay-specific biases, different laboratories used diverse techniques to prepare libraries and sequence TCR repertoires. Between about 0.9 and 8.9 billion PBMCs per donor were obtained by leukapheresis. What the authors observed across the whole study: Based on pairwise subsampling, the degree of clonotype sharing among donors was expected to be affected by sequencing depth. Only blood was sampled, and tissue TCR repertoires likely differ from those in blood. Roughly 5% of naive CD4, more than 3% of naive CD8, around 2.3% of memory CD4, and 0.35% to 0.5% of memory CD8 clonotypes were shared across several donors. Compared with non-shared clonotypes, the clonotypes found in all four sorted-subset donors had higher generation probabilities. Larger estimated clonotype richness was generally found for naive subsets than for memory subsets. Because the study included only a small number of donors, the genetic and exposure-history diversity represented was limited. Incomplete sequencing was indicated by rarefaction of sorted-subset datasets, despite the large sequencing depth.

Using the deep immunoSEQ assay, multiplex PCR amplified TCR CDR3 regions from genomic DNA. Genomic DNA extracted from each cell subset was distributed evenly over all wells of several immunoSEQ 96-well plates, and each plate served as one replicate. For sorted subsets, 150 to 200 ng genomic DNA, equal to about 30,000 T cell genomes, was loaded into each replicate PCR. The purified libraries were quantified using a Qubit 3.0 fluorometer, sized with a Bioanalyzer 2100, and then quantified again using the KAPA Library Quantification kit. Every immunoSEQ 96-well plate was sequenced on a dedicated single-read 150-cycle Illumina NextSeq 550 flow cell. In the source study's methods: Because the immunoSEQ output held only junctional sequences and lacked quality scores, the filtering could not match the filtering applied to full-length reads. To assign V/J genes and CDR3, sequences were annotated against IMGT germline references using PyIR, a Python wrapper for IgBLAST v1.9. Any read was removed if the V/J assignment was weak (E-value above 1e-6), the CDR3 was missing, or the read contained stop codons, out-of-frame junctions, or ambiguous translated residues. A V3J clonotype was defined by an identical inferred V gene, J gene, and CDR3 amino acid sequence. Percentage overlap between repertoires was computed as shared unique clonotypes divided by the size of the smaller repertoire. Repertoire richness was assessed with RTK rarefaction, the Chao1 estimator, and Recon v2.1 estimates of unobserved clonotypes. For all TCRbeta clonotypes obtained by the gDNA method from several donors, generation probabilities were computed with OLGA. Sourced from immuneACCESS, this table was stored by TCRdb with only in-frame sequences that have V and J called. A share of the clones is absent; for the studies checked, an unresolved V gene accounts for under half, and the remainder has no known explanation. The V and J calls and clone size come from that table; D and trimming were worked out from the DNA. Present in this sample are 650,000 to 800,000 clones, 92% of which were seen just once. The ten biggest clones cover about 24% of the sample.

Measured from the cysteine to the phenylalanine, the CDR3 is 13 residues long. The sequence is cut down to CDR3 DNA, 39 bases in frame from base 1. The germline V gene (reference sequence) sets CDR1 to GTSNPN and CDR2 to SVGIG. V is pruned by 3 bases and J by 10 bases, leaving 8 bases of the junction without a gene match. CD8 naive samples were CD45RO-negative cells positively selected for CCR7, giving a CD45RA+CCR7+ population that excluded TemRA cells. The donors were healthy, HIV-negative adults who had no recently reported acute infections or vaccinations. All donors were Caucasian adults living in Nashville, Tennessee, USA. After blood collection by leukapheresis, PBMCs were isolated using Ficoll-Histopaque density gradient centrifugation and then cryopreserved in the vapor phase of liquid nitrogen. Analytical flow cytometry was used to check the purity and quantity of every magnetically sorted T cell population. Each sorted fraction had its genomic DNA isolated and then quantified by UV absorbance on a Nanodrop 2000c.

Note on this clone: There is no known antigen for this receptor. Base qualities were left out, and no much larger clone turns up one base away.

Sequenced input: naive CD8+ T cells sorted from blood. The cell subset or site label, read with the paper, signifies: CD45RA+CCR7+. This clonotype was obtained from a young man in good health. The chain joins TRBV30 to TRBJ2-4; TRBD1 agrees with 8 junctional bases. The CDR3 corresponds to CAWSATGALIQYF. The DNA sequence reads TGTGCCTGGAGCGCGACAGGGGCTTTGATTCAGTACTTC.